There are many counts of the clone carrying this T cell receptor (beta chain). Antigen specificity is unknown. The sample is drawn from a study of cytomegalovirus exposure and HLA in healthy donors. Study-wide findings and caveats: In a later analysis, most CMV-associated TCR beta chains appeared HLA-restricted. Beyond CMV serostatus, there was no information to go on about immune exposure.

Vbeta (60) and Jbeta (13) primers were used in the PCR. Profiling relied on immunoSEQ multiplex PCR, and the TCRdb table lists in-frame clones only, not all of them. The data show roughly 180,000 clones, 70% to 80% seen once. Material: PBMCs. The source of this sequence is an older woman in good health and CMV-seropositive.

Written as DNA, the CDR3 is TGTGCCAGTAGTCACAGGGTTGGAAACACCATATATTTT. Translated: CASSHRVGNTIYF. The chain employs TRBV19 and TRBJ1-3; D possibly corresponds to TRBD1 (6 bases). Per the germline V gene, CDR1 is LNHDA and CDR2 is SQIVND (reference sequence). This CDR3 has 13 amino acids. V was trimmed by 5 bases and J by 3 bases, leaving 8 bases between them.